Listed below are T cell receptor beta chains from one sample, sequenced in a study of long-term antiretroviral therapy in people with HIV. Profiled with immunoSEQ multiplex PCR; TCRdb holds only in-frame clones, not every one. Of fewer than 25,000 clones in the sample, less than 90% were seen once. Sequences were derived from unsorted PBMCs, sampled 1.9 years after starting antiretroviral therapy. These receptors were taken from a woman aged 45-65 years with HIV. CDR3s include the opening cysteine and the closing phenylalanine or tryptophan. Part of the rows lack a size; the others show once, few, many or a class for expanded clones.

TRBV10-3	.	CATRRGLNQPQHF
TRBV29-1	.	CSVRSGGANVLTF
TRBV11-2	.	CASSFTQGSEQFF
TRBV5-6	.	CASSSSSSEETQYF
TRBV27	.	CASSSTNEQFF
TRBV11-3	once	CASSLGQTYQETQYF
TRBV7-2	.	CASSSRDRSATGELFF
TRBV4-2	once	CASSQTRDRGFGYTF
TRBV4-2	few	CASSQDSEGRGGYTF
TRBV30	.	CAWSALRTGNTIYF
TRBV6-5	few	CASSYSIRGSGYTF
TRBV2	.	CASRALTGEKGYNSPLHF
TRBV6-5	.	CASERIVSYEQYF
TRBV10-3	.	CAISESGPSNYGYTF
TRBV9	.	CASSVEGQRGAITEAFF
TRBV27	.	CASSLGQGNSPLHF
TRBV19	.	CASTDRGRTEAFF
TRBV7-3	.	CASSLPHGQEGGSGANVLTF
TRBV9	once	CASSVLGGGGETQYF
TRBV29-1	.	CSGLDRSSYEQYF
TRBV11-2	.	CASSLRQGNSPLHF
TRBV6-5	.	CASSYKRDHEQYF
TRBV28	.	CASSLWVGAGQPQHF
TRBV7-3	.	CASSEESSTDTQYF
TRBV30	.	CAWSVGVGYTF
TRBV6-7	once	CASSTERGKYSYNEQFF
TRBV7-2	.	CASSPNMNTEAFF